The present TCR beta chain was sequenced within a study of beta chain features in type 1 diabetes (dated by TCRdb to the late 2010s). For context, the study as a whole: Mean age, gender distribution, total cell number and subset yield were not different between patients and healthy donors. Regulatory and stem cell-like memory subsets were isolated from only 8 patients and roughly eight healthy donors, whereas naive and central memory subsets came from all 30 or so donors. The study compared TCRB repertoires of sorted circulating CD4+ T cell subsets between recently diagnosed type 1 diabetes patients and matched healthy donors. A total of 100 million to 140 million sorted cells were examined across all samples, and the number of cells per subset was strongly correlated with RNA yield.

Each donor gave one peripheral blood draw, approximately 110 mL on average, collected into heparinised tubes. A BD FACSAria II and a panel including CD45RO, CCR7, CD25, CD127, CD95 and CD27 were used to sort naive, central memory, regulatory and stem cell-like memory CD4+ T cells. Purity was above 98% for every sorted population. Right away, PBMCs were isolated by Lymphoprep density gradient centrifugation and were stained directly, with no culture step. So that batch effects would be minimized, each experiment stained and sorted samples in pairs, pairing one healthy donor with one patient. All of the isolated RNA was reverse transcribed with the High Capacity cDNA Reverse Transcription Kit, so expressed TCRB transcripts were sequenced. Deep immunoSEQ sequencing was applied to naive, central memory and regulatory T cell samples, giving an average of around 3.8 million total reads per sample. Sorted cells were lysed in RLT buffer and RNA was extracted with DNase-treated RNeasy Micro or Mini kits, depending on cell number. To prevent cross-contamination, each cell subset was processed individually, whereas patient and healthy donor samples were processed jointly. The immunoSEQ multiplex PCR was used to amplify TCRB sequences from cDNA, yielding 87-bp fragments that span the CDR3 region. Sequencing of the amplicons was performed on the Illumina HiSeq platform. In the authors' own workflow: PCR bias was computationally corrected using synthetic template baselines, reads within Hamming distance 2 were collapsed, and singletons that could not be merged were discarded. Reads were aligned to IMGT to assign V, D and J genes, CDR3 length, and insertions or deletions at six rearrangement sites. Clonotype counts were normalized to sorted cell number within each subset before computing true diversity and Gini coefficients with the tcR R package. Repertoire sharing was quantified using the overlap coefficient calculated on TCRB nucleotide sequences. Out-of-frame TCRB sequences from naive cells were analyzed to stand in for the pre-selection repertoire. The clones in this table, taken by TCRdb from immuneACCESS, are in-frame only. Not every clone is retained; where verified, under half of the shortfall comes from an unresolved V gene, and the cause of the rest is unknown. D and trimming were read from the DNA, whereas the V and J calls and clone size are those reported in that table. In this sample the table shows 430,000 or so clones, 9.5% to 12% of which occur a single time. 0.045% to 0.06% of the sample is taken by the ten largest.

Study-wide conclusions, independent of this receptor: PCR might favor shorter templates, but patient and control samples were amplified and corrected together, so any skew would affect both groups equally. Because cDNA was sequenced instead of genomic DNA, highly expressing activated cells could be over-represented, though the groups showed no difference in activation or CD3 levels. A moderate but significant shortening of TCRB CDR3 length was observed in type 1 diabetes patients in all four CD4+ subsets. Naive, central memory and regulatory TCRB repertoires appeared more similar among patients than among healthy donors. HLA sub-analyses involved small numbers of individuals, so any influence of HLA type on TCRB rearrangement remained unresolved. Patients with type 1 diabetes made fewer insertions and deleted more nucleotides at VDJ recombination sites, implying thymic rearrangement abnormalities.

Regarding this clone: What this receptor recognizes is not known. Qualities for individual bases were not recorded, and no much larger clone is one base off.

From the cysteine through the phenylalanine, the CDR3 covers 15 amino acids. CDR3 DNA only is kept here, 45 bases in frame from base 1. The germline V gene sets CDR1 to MNHEY and CDR2 to SVGAGI. Trimming accounts for 3 bases at V and 3 bases at J, while the number of junction bases matched to no gene is 6. The chain uses TRBV6-5 and TRBJ2-7, with 9 junctional bases fitting TRBD1. Sample: naive CD4+ T cells from blood. Per the publication, the cell subset or site label means: true naive CD4+ T cells. This TCR was recovered from a woman aged 18-29 years in good health. The CDR3 has the sequence CASSYDGQGYYEQYF. The DNA sequence is TGTGCCAGCAGTTATGATGGACAGGGGTACTACGAGCAGTACTTC.